These T cell receptor beta chains were read from a single sample in a study of blood T cell repertoires in COVID-19. This table comes from immunoSEQ multiplex PCR, and its TCRdb copy is limited to in-frame clones, with some not included. The table lists fewer than 200,000 clones, about 90% of them singletons. The sample taken for sequencing was PBMCs or T cells enriched from blood (not recorded which). These receptor sequences come from a woman younger than 35 who had recovered from COVID-19. Each CDR3 is given with its conserved first and last residue. The D gene is left open where the match is weak. Clone size is shown for a subset of rows, as once, few, many or a class of expanded clone.

D: .
size: .
V: TRBV27
J: TRBJ2-1
CDR3: CASSLSGSYNEQFF
DNA: TGTGCCAGCAGTCTAAGCGGCTCCTACAATGAGCAGTTCTTC

D: TRBD1
size: .
V: TRBV10-3
J: TRBJ2-7
CDR3: CAISETGGLPYEQYF
DNA: TGTGCCATCAGTGAAACAGGGGGGCTCCCCTACGAGCAGTACTTC

D: .
size: .
V: TRBV7-9
J: TRBJ1-3
CDR3: CASSPRGASSGNTIYF
DNA: TGTGCCAGCAGCCCCCGGGGGGCTAGCTCTGGAAACACCATATATTTT

D: .
size: few
V: TRBV10-3
J: TRBJ2-7
CDR3: CAISESEESIKYEQYF
DNA: TGTGCCATCAGTGAGTCGGAGGAGAGCATAAAGTACGAGCAGTACTTC

D: .
size: .
V: TRBV3-1/TRBV3-2
J: TRBJ2-5
CDR3: CASSSGEAGGGETQYF
DNA: TGTGCCAGCAGTTCAGGGGAGGCAGGGGGTGGAGAGACCCAGTACTTC

D: .
size: once
V: TRBV7-3
J: TRBJ2-2
CDR3: CASSFQGNGELFF
DNA: TGTGCCAGCAGCTTTCAGGGTAACGGGGAGCTGTTTTTT

D: TRBD1
size: .
V: TRBV5-1
J: TRBJ2-7
CDR3: CASSLTVRGPDEQYF
DNA: TGCGCCAGCAGCTTAACGGTGAGGGGGCCAGACGAGCAGTACTTC

D: .
size: .
V: TRBV29-1
J: TRBJ2-1
CDR3: CSGLDGGSYNEQFF
DNA: TGCAGCGGCCTAGACGGGGGCTCCTACAATGAGCAGTTCTTC

D: TRBD1
size: .
V: TRBV10-3
J: TRBJ2-5
CDR3: CAISETGGPQYF
DNA: TGTGCCATCAGTGAGACAGGGGGGCCCCAGTACTTC

D: .
size: .
V: TRBV7-2
J: TRBJ2-2
CDR3: CASSLGRAGGELFF
DNA: TGTGCCAGCAGCTTAGGCCGAGCGGGCGGGGAGCTGTTTTTT

D: TRBD2
size: once
V: TRBV7-6
J: TRBJ2-1
CDR3: CASSPRLAGPLGNEQFF
DNA: TGTGCCAGCAGCCCCCGACTAGCGGGCCCCCTCGGGAATGAGCAGTTCTTC

D: TRBD1
size: .
V: TRBV19
J: TRBJ1-2
CDR3: CASSSATTGVGKGYTF
DNA: TGTGCCAGTAGTTCCGCAACGACAGGGGTGGGTAAGGGCTACACCTTC

D: .
size: .
V: TRBV10-3
J: TRBJ1-1
CDR3: CAISKGEAGQTNTEAFF
DNA: TGTGCCATCAGTAAGGGTGAAGCGGGCCAGACGAACACTGAAGCTTTCTTT

D: .
size: .
V: TRBV5-4
J: TRBJ2-5
CDR3: CASSPDYQETQYF
DNA: TGTGCCAGCAGCCCCGACTACCAAGAGACCCAGTACTTC

D: TRBD1
size: .
V: TRBV6-4
J: TRBJ1-4
CDR3: CASSTGTAENEKLFF
DNA: TGTGCCAGCAGCACCGGGACAGCTGAGAATGAAAAACTGTTTTTT